These 8 T cell receptor beta chains were sequenced from one sample in a study of T cell responses to AZD1222 COVID-19 vaccine (dated by TCRdb to the early 2020s). The sample's time point label, decoded: baseline before first vaccination. Library prep was done by the immunoSEQ multiplex PCR assay. TCRdb mirrors the immuneACCESS table, restricted to in-frame sequences. Some clones are absent from its copies; in checked studies, under half trace to an unresolved V gene, and the reason for the others is unknown. The sample table shows approximately 190,000 clones, and just over 90% are seen once. The ten largest clones represent roughly 0.99% of the sample. The specimen comprised peripheral blood, sampled on day 0 of AZD1222 vaccination. The source of these receptors is an adult in good health.

This rearrangement joins TRBV27 to TRBJ2-1, with TRBD2 identical over 15 bases. The ends lost 3 bases at V and 0 bases at J; junction bases unmatched: 3. Looked up from germline, CDR1 is MNHEY and CDR2 is SMNVEV (reference sequence). CDR3 length: 18 amino acids. CDR3 residues: CASSFGTSGGSSYNEQFF. The CDR3 bases are TGTGCCAGCAGTTTCGGGACTAGCGGGGGGAGCTCCTACAATGAGCAGTTCTTC.

The V and J genes are TRBV10-3 and TRBJ1-5, with D unclear. Deletions cut 1 base from V and 2 bases from J, with 12 bases between. Per germline, CDR1 ENHRY and CDR2 SYGVKD. The CDR3 runs 16 residues. As DNA, the CDR3 is TGTGCCATCAGTGAGTTAGGCGGGGTTGGCAATCAGCCCCAGCATTTT. This encodes CAISELGGVGNQPQHF.

V gene TRBV6-5 combines with J gene TRBJ2-5, with 7 bases lining up with TRBD1. This CDR3 spans 15 amino acids. The V gene end was trimmed by 2 bases and the J gene end by 2 bases; junction bases not matched to a gene: 5. Germline lookup yields CDR1 MNHEY and CDR2 SVGAGI. The CDR3 region is CASSYTPGQQETQYF. The CDR3 region has the DNA TGTGCCAGCAGTTACACGCCGGGACAGCAAGAGACCCAGTACTTC.

In this sample, this clone turned up a few times. This chain joins TRBV5-1 and TRBJ1-5; TRBD1 aligns across 9 bases. CDR3 length equals 15 residues. The V gene end was trimmed by 8 bases and the J gene end by 1 base; junction bases not matched to a gene: 7. Germline V gene data show CDR1 as SGHRS and CDR2 as YFSETQ. Here the CDR3 DNA reads TGCGCCAGGGCCGAGACAGGGGGAAGCAATCAGCCCCAGCATTTT. Residues: CARAETGGSNQPQHF.

The gene calls are TRBV4-3 and TRBJ2-2; 8 bases are a match to TRBD2. The junction had 14 bases not matched to a gene; V was cut back by 0 bases and J by 5 bases. Germline CDR1 LGHNA, CDR2 YSLEER. The CDR3 has 19 residues. In DNA form, the CDR3 reads TGCGCCAGCAGCCAAGATTTGGGGGGACTAGGTAGTGAAACCGGGGAGCTGTTTTTT. It specifies CASSQDLGGLGSETGELFF.

This clone was seen just once. This sequence joins TRBV9 and TRBJ2-1, with 13 nucleotides matching TRBD2. The ends lost 4 bases at V and 7 bases at J; junction bases unmatched: 5. Germline assignment: CDR1 SGDLS and CDR2 YYNGEE. The CDR3 contains 15 residues. The CDR3 nucleotides are TGTGCCAGCAGCCTAGGGACTAGCGGGATGAATGAGCAGTTCTTC. Translating gives CASSLGTSGMNEQFF. The full variable domain, its missing parts supplied by reference TRBV9 and TRBJ2-1, is DSGVTQTPKHLITATGQRVTLRCSPRSGDLSVYWYQQSLDQGLQFLIQYYNGEERAKGNILERFSAQQFPDLHSELNLSSLELGDSALYFCASSLGTSGMNEQFFGPGTRLTVL.

The chain has TRBV6-4 and TRBJ2-2; TRBD2 matches at 9 bases. Germline CDR1 MRHNA, CDR2 SNTAGT. This CDR3 contains 14 residues. The V gene end was trimmed by 6 bases and the J gene end by 6 bases; junction bases not matched to a gene: 5. The CDR3 DNA is TGTGCCAGCAGGAAGACTAGCGGTCCCGGGGAGCTGTTTTTT. Translating gives CASRKTSGPGELFF.

The gene calls are TRBV6-5 and TRBJ1-1; D is unresolved. Germline CDR1 MNHEY, CDR2 SVGAGI. V lost 6 bases to trimming and J lost 8 bases, with 19 bases between them. The CDR3 loop spans 14 amino acids. The CDR3 region has the DNA TGTGCCAGCAGCCCCAACCTTCCTATAAGCGAAGCTTTCTTT. Amino acid sequence: CASSPNLPISEAFF.